A selection of T cell receptor beta chains follows, all from one sample in a study of siplizumab effects on memory and regulatory T cells. TCRdb's table, derived via immunoSEQ multiplex PCR, lists solely in-frame clones and lacks some. The sample shows about 100,000 clones, approximately 90% of them seen only once. Sequenced sample: Tregs sorted from blood. The receptors here all came from a human donor in good health. Each CDR3 is given with its conserved first and last residue.

j_call: TRBJ2-2; v_call: TRBV9; cdr3_aa: CASSVGGGNTGELFF
j_call: TRBJ2-3; v_call: TRBV7-9; cdr3_aa: CASSFRAGLRPSTDTQYF
j_call: TRBJ2-5; v_call: TRBV5-5; cdr3_aa: CASSLQETQYF
j_call: TRBJ2-5; v_call: TRBV7-6; cdr3_aa: CASRPPSSGGVETQYF
j_call: TRBJ1-5; v_call: TRBV19; cdr3_aa: CASSIKWGLSQPQHF
j_call: TRBJ2-5; v_call: TRBV27; cdr3_aa: CASSLLAGGEETQYF
j_call: TRBJ2-7; v_call: TRBV27; cdr3_aa: CASTRGDAMKSYEQYF
j_call: TRBJ2-1; v_call: TRBV18; cdr3_aa: CASSPTSGGVYNEQFF
j_call: TRBJ1-2; v_call: TRBV13; cdr3_aa: CASSTRQGNYGYTF
j_call: TRBJ2-1; v_call: TRBV5-5; cdr3_aa: CASSLGFTGKEFF
j_call: TRBJ2-3; v_call: TRBV28; cdr3_aa: CASREDTDTQYF
j_call: TRBJ2-1; v_call: TRBV19; cdr3_aa: CASRPTVSSYNEQFF
j_call: TRBJ2-3; v_call: TRBV7-8; cdr3_aa: CASSLVGGKALYF
j_call: TRBJ2-5; v_call: TRBV15; cdr3_aa: CATSRDPGGDRTQYF
j_call: TRBJ2-7; v_call: TRBV6-1; cdr3_aa: CAAGTTYYEQYF
j_call: TRBJ2-2; v_call: TRBV29-1; cdr3_aa: CSVGTGDTGELFF
j_call: TRBJ2-1; v_call: TRBV11-2; cdr3_aa: CASSLDFGGSKGNEQFF
j_call: TRBJ2-7; v_call: TRBV2; cdr3_aa: CASTESLARWSSYEQYF
j_call: TRBJ2-7; v_call: TRBV9; cdr3_aa: CASSPQQTYEQYF
j_call: TRBJ2-1; v_call: TRBV7-2; cdr3_aa: CASSSRDGSFNEQFF
j_call: TRBJ2-1; v_call: TRBV27; cdr3_aa: CASRPSGYNEQFF
j_call: TRBJ1-3; v_call: TRBV29-1; cdr3_aa: CSVEQAHTIYF
j_call: TRBJ2-1; v_call: TRBV7-3; cdr3_aa: CASSQVAGAFRSNEQFF
j_call: TRBJ2-1; v_call: TRBV19; cdr3_aa: CASNYGTGNWDEQFF
j_call: TRBJ2-5; v_call: TRBV10-3; cdr3_aa: CAISDNRPPGETQYF
j_call: TRBJ1-1; v_call: TRBV10-3; cdr3_aa: CATGGETGTNSMNTEAFF
j_call: TRBJ2-5; v_call: TRBV4-2; cdr3_aa: CAISQGTSGEETQYF
j_call: TRBJ1-2; v_call: TRBV5-1; cdr3_aa: CASREGGGYTF
j_call: TRBJ1-5; v_call: TRBV7-9; cdr3_aa: CASSLGSGETQPQHF
j_call: TRBJ2-7; v_call: TRBV5-4; cdr3_aa: CASSLLTGTGEQYF
j_call: TRBJ2-3; v_call: TRBV14; cdr3_aa: CASSQGAGVWSTDTQYF
j_call: TRBJ2-7; v_call: TRBV19; cdr3_aa: CASSIGTGYEQYF
j_call: TRBJ1-5; v_call: TRBV4-2; cdr3_aa: CASSQRGNQPQHF
j_call: TRBJ2-2; v_call: TRBV2; cdr3_aa: CASRALAANTGELFF
j_call: TRBJ2-3; v_call: TRBV27; cdr3_aa: CASSLKGADTQYF
j_call: TRBJ2-7; v_call: TRBV6-5; cdr3_aa: CASSYSIYGGDEQYF
j_call: TRBJ2-5; v_call: TRBV19; cdr3_aa: CASSIGQTNQETQYF
j_call: TRBJ2-7; v_call: TRBV27; cdr3_aa: CASSSLGPDRGYEQYF
j_call: TRBJ2-3; v_call: TRBV5-1; cdr3_aa: CASSSYRTSTDTQYF
j_call: TRBJ2-1; v_call: TRBV18; cdr3_aa: CASSPPAGATYNEQFF
j_call: TRBJ2-3; v_call: TRBV7-2; cdr3_aa: CASSFRVADTQYF
j_call: TRBJ1-2; v_call: TRBV7-9; cdr3_aa: CASSPEVGYGYTF
j_call: TRBJ1-5; v_call: TRBV19; cdr3_aa: CASSHPGNPNQPQHF
j_call: TRBJ2-1; v_call: TRBV15; cdr3_aa: CATSREFAGGHEQFF
j_call: TRBJ2-1; v_call: TRBV10-1; cdr3_aa: CASNEQFF
j_call: TRBJ2-5; v_call: TRBV27; cdr3_aa: CASSFGRWQETQYF
j_call: TRBJ2-7; v_call: TRBV6-5; cdr3_aa: CASSGSGSSSYEQYF
j_call: TRBJ1-1; v_call: TRBV7-8; cdr3_aa: CASSAINAEAFF
j_call: TRBJ2-1; v_call: TRBV5-1; cdr3_aa: CASSSSQGSSNEQFF